The subject of this entry is one T cell receptor (beta chain). The sample originates from a study of blood T cell repertoires in COVID-19. Study as a whole: Researchers got acute and convalescent COVID-19 samples from the United States, Italy and Spain.

In the source study's methods: Reference gene primers were amplified, and this amplification served to estimate nucleated cell counts. Sequencing was performed with immunoSEQ multiplex PCR; in TCRdb, only in-frame clones are kept and a portion is missing. V, J and clone size were drawn from that table, and D and trimming were deduced from the DNA. This sample yields about 180,000 clones, of which over 70% are seen a single time; 2.5% to 3.5% belongs to the top ten. In germline, CDR1 is LNHDA, CDR2 SQIVND (reference sequence). V shed 5 bases, J shed 0 bases, and the junction held 12 bases outside the gene matches. This CDR3 contains 17 residues.

The specimen was peripheral blood. The receptor was isolated from a woman aged 60-70 years with acute or convalescent COVID-19. This chain joins TRBV19 and TRBJ2-7; 8 bases match TRBD1. CDR3: CASSYGSGTGSSYEQYF. The CDR3, as DNA: TGTGCCAGTAGTTACGGATCCGGGACAGGTTCCTCCTACGAGCAGTACTTC.